Sequencing of this TCR beta chain was carried out in a study of T cell responses to AZD1222 COVID-19 vaccine. As for the study in general: Second-dose schedules of about 4 or about 12 weeks were combined. Study-wide findings and caveats: The CD4 TCRs associated with vaccination extended across spike and predominated at 160-218 and 743-854. It should be noted that donors were predominantly white British and more often female, and clonal diversity was possibly underestimated. The study found Spike-specific TCR breadth and depth rose after two AZD1222 doses.

The CDR3 length is 15 residues. CDR1 is SSHAT, CDR2 FNYEAQ, per germline (reference sequence). V was clipped by 5 bases and J by 5 bases; unmatched bases: 5. The repertoire was sequenced with immunoSEQ multiplex PCR; TCRdb's copy has only in-frame clones and lacks some. The sample lists 110,000 to 150,000 clones, around nine tenths seen once, with about 3.7% in the top ten. Regarding this clone: What it binds is not known.

Sequenced material: peripheral blood, taken on day 0 of AZD1222 vaccination. This TCR was sampled from an adult in good health. The chain is built from TRBV7-7 and TRBJ2-1; 11 bases are shared with TRBD2. In nucleotides, the CDR3 is TGTGCCAGCAGCCAGGGACTAGCGGTGAACAATGAGCAGTTCTTC. It encodes CASSQGLAVNNEQFF.